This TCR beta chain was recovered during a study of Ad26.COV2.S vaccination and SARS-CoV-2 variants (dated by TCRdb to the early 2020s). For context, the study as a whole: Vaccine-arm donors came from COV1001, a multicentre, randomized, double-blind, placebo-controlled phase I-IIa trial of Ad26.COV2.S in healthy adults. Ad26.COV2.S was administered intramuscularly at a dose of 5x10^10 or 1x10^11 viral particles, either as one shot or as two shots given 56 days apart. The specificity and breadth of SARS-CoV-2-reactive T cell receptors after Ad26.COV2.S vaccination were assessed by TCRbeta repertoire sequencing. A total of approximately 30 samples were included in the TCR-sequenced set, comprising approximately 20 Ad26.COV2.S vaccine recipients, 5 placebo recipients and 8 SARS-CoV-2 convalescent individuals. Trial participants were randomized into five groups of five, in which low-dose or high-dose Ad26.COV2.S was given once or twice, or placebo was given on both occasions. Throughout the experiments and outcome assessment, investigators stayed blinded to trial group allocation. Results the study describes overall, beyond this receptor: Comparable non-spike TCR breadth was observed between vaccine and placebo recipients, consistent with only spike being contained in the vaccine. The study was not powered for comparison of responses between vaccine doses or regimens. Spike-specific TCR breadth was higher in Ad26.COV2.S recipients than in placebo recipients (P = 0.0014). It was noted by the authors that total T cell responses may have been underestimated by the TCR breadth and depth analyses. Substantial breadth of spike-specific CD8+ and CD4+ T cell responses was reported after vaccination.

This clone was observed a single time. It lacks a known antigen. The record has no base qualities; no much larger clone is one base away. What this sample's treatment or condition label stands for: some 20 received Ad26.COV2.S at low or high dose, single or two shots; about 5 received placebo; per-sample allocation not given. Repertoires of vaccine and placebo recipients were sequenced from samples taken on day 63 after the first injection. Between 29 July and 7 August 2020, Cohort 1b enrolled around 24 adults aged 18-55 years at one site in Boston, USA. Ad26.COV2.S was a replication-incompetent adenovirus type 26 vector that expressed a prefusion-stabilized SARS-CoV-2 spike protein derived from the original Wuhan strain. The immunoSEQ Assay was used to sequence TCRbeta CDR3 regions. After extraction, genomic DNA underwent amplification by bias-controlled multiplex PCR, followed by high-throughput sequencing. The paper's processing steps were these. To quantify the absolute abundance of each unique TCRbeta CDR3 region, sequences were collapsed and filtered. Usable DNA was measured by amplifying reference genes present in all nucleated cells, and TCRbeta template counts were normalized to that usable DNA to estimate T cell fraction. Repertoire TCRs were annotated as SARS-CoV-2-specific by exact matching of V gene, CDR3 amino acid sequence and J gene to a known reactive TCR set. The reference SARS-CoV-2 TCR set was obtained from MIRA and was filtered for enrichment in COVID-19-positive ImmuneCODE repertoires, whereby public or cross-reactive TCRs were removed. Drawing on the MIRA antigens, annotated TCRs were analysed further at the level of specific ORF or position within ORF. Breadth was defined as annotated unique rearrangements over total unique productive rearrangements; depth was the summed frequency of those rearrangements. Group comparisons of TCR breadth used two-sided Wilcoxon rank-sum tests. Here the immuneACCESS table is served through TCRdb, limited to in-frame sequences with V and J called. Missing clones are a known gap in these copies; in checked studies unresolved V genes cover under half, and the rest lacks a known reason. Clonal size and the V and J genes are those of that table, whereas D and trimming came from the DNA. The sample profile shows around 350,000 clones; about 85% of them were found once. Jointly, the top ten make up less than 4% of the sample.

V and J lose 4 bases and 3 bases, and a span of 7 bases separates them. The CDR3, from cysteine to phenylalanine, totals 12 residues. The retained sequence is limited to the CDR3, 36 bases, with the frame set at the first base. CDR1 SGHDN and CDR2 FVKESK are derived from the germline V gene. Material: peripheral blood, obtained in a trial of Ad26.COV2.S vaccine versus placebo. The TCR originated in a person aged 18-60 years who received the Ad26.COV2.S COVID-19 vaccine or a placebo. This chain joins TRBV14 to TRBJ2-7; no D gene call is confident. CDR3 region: CASSPSNYEQYF. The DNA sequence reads TGTGCCAGCAGCCCTTCCAACTACGAGCAGTACTTC.